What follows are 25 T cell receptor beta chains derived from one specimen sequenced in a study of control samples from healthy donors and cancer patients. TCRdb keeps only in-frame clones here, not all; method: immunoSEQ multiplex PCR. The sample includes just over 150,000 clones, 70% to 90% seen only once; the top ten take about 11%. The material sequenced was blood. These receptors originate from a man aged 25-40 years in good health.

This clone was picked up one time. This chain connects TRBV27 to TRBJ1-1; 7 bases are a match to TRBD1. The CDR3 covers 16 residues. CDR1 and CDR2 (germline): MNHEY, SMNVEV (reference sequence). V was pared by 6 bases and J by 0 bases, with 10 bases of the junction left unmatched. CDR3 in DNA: TGTGCCAGCAGCCCATACCGGGACAGCATGAACACTGAAGCTTTCTTT. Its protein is CASSPYRDSMNTEAFF.

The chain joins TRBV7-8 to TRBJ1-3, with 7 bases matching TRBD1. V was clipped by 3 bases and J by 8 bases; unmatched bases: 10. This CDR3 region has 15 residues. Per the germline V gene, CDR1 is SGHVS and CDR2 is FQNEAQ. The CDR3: CASSFIPTGSDTIYF. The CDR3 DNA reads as TGTGCCAGCAGCTTCATACCGACAGGGAGTGACACCATATATTTT.

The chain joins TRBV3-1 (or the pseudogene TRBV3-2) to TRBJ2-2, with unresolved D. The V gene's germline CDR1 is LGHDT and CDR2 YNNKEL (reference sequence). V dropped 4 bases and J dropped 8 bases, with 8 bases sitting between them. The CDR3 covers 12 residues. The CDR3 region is CASSRVGGELFF. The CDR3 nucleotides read TGTGCCAGCAGCCGGGTCGGGGGGGAGCTGTTTTTT.

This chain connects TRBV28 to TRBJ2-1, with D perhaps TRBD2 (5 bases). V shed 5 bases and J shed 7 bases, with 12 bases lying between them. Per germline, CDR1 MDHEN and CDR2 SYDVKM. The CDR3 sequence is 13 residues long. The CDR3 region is CASSQNSGNEQFF. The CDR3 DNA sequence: TGTGCCAGCAGTCAGAATTCGGGGAATGAGCAGTTCTTC.

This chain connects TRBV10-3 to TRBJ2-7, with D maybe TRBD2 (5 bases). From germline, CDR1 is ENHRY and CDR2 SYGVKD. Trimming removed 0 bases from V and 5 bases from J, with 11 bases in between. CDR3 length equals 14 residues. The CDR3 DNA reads TGTGCCATCAGTGAGTCGAGGGTCGAGGACGAGCAGTACTTC. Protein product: CAISESRVEDEQYF.

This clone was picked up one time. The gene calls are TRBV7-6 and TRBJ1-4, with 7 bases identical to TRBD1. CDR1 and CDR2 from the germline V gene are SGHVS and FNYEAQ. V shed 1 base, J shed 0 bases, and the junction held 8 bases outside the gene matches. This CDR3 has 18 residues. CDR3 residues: CASSLEAGGPATNEKLFF. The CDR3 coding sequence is TGTGCCAGCAGCTTAGAGGCAGGGGGACCCGCAACTAATGAAAAACTGTTTTTT.

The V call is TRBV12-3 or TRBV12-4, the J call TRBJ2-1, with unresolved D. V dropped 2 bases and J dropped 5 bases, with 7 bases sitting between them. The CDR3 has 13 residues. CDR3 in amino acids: CASSLYSDNEQFF. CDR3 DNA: TGTGCCAGCAGTTTATACAGTGACAATGAGCAGTTCTTC.

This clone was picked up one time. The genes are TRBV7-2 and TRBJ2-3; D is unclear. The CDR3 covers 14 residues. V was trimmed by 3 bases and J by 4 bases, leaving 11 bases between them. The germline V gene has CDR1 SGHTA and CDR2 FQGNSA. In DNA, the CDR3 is TGTGCCAGCAGCTTGGAAGGACCCCCAGATACGCAGTATTTT. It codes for CASSLEGPPDTQYF. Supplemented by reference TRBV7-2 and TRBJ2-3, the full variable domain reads GAGVSQSPSNKVTEKGKDVELRCDPISGHTALYWYRQSLGQGLEFLIYFQGNSAPDKSGLPSDRFSAERTGGSVSTLTIQRTQQEDSAVYLCASSLEGPPDTQYFGPGTRLTVL.

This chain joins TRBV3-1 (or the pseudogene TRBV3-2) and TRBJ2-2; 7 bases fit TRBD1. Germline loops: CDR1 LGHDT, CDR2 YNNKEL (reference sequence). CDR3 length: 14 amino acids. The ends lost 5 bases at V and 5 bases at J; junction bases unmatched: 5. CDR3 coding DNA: TGTGCCAGCAGCGGGACAGTCATTACCGGGGAGCTGTTTTTT. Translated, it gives CASSGTVITGELFF.

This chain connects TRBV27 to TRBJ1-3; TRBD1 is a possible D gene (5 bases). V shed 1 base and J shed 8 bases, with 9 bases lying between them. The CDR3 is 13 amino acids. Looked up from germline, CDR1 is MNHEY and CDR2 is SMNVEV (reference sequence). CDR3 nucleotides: TGTGCCAGCAGTTTATTGGGGGGGGACACCATATATTTT. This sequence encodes CASSLLGGDTIYF.

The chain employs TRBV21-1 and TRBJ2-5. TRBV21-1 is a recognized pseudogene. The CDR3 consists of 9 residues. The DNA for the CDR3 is TGTGCCAGCAGAGGGACCCAGTACTTC. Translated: CASRGTQYF.

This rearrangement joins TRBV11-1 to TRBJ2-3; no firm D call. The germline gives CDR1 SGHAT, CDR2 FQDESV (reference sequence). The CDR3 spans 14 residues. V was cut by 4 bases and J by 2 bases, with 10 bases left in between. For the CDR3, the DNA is TGTGCCAGCAGCTCCCGAGGTCTCACAGATACGCAGTATTTT. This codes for CASSSRGLTDTQYF.

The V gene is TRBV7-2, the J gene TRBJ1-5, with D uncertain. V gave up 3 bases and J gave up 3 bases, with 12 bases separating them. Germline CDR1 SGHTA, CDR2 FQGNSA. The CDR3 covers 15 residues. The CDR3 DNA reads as TGTGCCAGCAGCTTCACGGATTTGACCAATCAGCCCCAGCATTTT. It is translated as CASSFTDLTNQPQHF. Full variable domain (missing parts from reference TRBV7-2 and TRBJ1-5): GAGVSQSPSNKVTEKGKDVELRCDPISGHTALYWYRQSLGQGLEFLIYFQGNSAPDKSGLPSDRFSAERTGGSVSTLTIQRTQQEDSAVYLCASSFTDLTNQPQHFGDGTRLSIL.

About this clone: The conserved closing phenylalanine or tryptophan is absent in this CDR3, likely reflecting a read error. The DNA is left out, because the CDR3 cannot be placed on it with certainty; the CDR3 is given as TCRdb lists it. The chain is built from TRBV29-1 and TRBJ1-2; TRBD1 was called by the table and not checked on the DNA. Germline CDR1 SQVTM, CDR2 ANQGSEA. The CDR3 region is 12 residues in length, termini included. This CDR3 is CSGVITGDTSGT.

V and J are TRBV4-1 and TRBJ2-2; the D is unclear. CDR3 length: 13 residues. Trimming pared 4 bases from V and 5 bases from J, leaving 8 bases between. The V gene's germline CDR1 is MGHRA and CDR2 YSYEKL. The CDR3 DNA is TGCGCCAGCAGCCTTGTAGGTACCGGGGAGCTGTTTTTT. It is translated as CASSLVGTGELFF.

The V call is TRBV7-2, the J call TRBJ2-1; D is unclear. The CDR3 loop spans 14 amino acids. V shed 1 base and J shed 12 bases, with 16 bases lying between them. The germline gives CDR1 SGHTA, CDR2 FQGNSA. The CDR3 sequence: CASSLGKAVTGQFF. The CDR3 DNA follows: TGTGCCAGCAGCTTAGGTAAGGCAGTAACGGGGCAGTTCTTC. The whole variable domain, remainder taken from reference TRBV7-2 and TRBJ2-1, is GAGVSQSPSNKVTEKGKDVELRCDPISGHTALYWYRQSLGQGLEFLIYFQGNSAPDKSGLPSDRFSAERTGGSVSTLTIQRTQQEDSAVYLCASSLGKAVTGQFFGPGTRLTVL.

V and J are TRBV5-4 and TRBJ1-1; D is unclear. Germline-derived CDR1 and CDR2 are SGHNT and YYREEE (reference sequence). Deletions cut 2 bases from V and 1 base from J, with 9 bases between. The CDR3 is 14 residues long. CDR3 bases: TGTGCCAGCAGCTTAAGGGAAGGGAACACTGAAGCTTTCTTT. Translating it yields CASSLREGNTEAFF. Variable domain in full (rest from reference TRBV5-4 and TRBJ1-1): ETGVTQSPTHLIKTRGQQVTLRCSSQSGHNTVSWYQQALGQGPQFIFQYYREEENGRGNFPPRFSGLQFPNYSSELNVNALELDDSALYLCASSLREGNTEAFFGQGTRLTVV.

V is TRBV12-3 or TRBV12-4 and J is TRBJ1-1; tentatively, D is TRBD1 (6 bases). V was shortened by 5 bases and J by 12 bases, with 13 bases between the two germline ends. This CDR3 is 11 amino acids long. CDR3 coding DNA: TGTGCCAGCAGTAAACAGGGTCGACCTTTCTTT. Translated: CASSKQGRPFF.

The CDR3 reads CASSYREDPEQYF. The CDR3 nucleotides are TGTGCCAGCAGTTACAGGGAGGATCCCGAGCAGTACTTC. This chain links TRBV6-2 or TRBV6-3 with TRBJ2-7, with a possible D match to TRBD2 (6 bases). Germline CDR1 MNHEY, CDR2 SVGEGT. V lost 2 bases to trimming and J lost 6 bases, with 11 bases between them. The CDR3 has 13 residues.

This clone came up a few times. The CDR3 coding sequence is TGTGCCAGCAGCCAAGTATTGGCAGTGAGAGGCACTGAAGCTTTCTTT. It codes for CASSQVLAVRGTEAFF. The V and J genes are TRBV14 and TRBJ1-1; D call uncertain. The CDR3 has 16 amino acids. From germline, CDR1 is SGHDN and CDR2 FVKESK. Trimming left V 1 base short and J 4 bases short, with 16 bases between.

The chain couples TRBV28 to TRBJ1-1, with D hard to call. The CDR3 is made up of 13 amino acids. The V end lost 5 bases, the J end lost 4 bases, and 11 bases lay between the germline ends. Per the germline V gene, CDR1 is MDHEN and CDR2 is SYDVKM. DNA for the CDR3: TGTGCCAGCAGTCCGTGGATGGGCACTGAAGCTTTCTTT. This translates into CASSPWMGTEAFF.

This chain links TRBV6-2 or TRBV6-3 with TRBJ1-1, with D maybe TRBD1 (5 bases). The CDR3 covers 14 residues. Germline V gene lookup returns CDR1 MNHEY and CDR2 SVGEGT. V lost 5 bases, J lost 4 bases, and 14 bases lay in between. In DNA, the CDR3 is TGTGCCAGCAGTCCAACTAGAGGGGTCACTGAAGCTTTCTTT. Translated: CASSPTRGVTEAFF.

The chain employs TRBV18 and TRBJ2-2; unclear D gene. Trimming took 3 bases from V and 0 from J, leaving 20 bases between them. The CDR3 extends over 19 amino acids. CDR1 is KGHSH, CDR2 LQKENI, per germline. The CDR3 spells CASSPQSWRTFSNTGELFF. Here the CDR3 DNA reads TGTGCCAGCTCACCGCAGAGTTGGAGAACATTTTCGAACACCGGGGAGCTGTTTTTT.

The CDR3 here is CASSTTGTLMNTEAFF. The CDR3, as DNA: TGTGCCAGCAGCACCACCGGGACACTAATGAACACTGAAGCTTTCTTT. The chain joins TRBV5-6 to TRBJ1-1; weak D call: TRBD1 (6 bases). CDR1 is SGHDT and CDR2 is YYEEEE in the germline V gene. Deletions cut 4 bases from V and 0 bases from J, with 16 bases between. This CDR3 has 16 amino acids. Full variable domain (rest looked up from reference TRBV5-6 and TRBJ1-1): DAGVTQSPTHLIKTRGQQVTLRCSPKSGHDTVSWYQQALGQGPQFIFQYYEEEERQRGNFPDRFSGHQFPNYSSELNVNALLLGDSALYLCASSTTGTLMNTEAFFGQGTRLTVV.

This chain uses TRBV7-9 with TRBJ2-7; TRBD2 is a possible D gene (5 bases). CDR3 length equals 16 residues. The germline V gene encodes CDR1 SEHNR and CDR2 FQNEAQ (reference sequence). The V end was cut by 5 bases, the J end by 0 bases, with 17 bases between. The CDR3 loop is CASSQQSGLSSYEQYF. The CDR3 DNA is TGTGCCAGCAGCCAACAGAGCGGTTTAAGCTCCTACGAGCAGTACTTC.